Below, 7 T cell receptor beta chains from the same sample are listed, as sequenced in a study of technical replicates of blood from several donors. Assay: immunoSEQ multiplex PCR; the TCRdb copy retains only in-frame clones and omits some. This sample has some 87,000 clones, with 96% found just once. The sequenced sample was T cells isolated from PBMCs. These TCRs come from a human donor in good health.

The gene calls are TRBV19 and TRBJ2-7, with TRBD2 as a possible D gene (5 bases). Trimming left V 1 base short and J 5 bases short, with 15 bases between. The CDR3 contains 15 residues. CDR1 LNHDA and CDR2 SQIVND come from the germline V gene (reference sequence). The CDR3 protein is CASSIGGSLADEQYF. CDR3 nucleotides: TGTGCCAGTAGTATAGGAGGGAGTCTGGCCGACGAGCAGTACTTC. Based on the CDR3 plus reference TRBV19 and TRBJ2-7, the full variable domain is DGGITQSPKYLFRKEGQNVTLSCEQNLNHDAMYWYRQDPGQGLRLIYYSQIVNDFQKGDIAEGYSVSREKKESFPLTVTSAQKNPTAFYLCASSIGGSLADEQYFGPGTRLTVT.

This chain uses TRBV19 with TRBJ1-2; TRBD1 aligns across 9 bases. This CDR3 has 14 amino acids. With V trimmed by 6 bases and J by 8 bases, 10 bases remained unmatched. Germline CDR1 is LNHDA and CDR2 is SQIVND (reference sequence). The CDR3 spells CASRYGDRAFGYTF. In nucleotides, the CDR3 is TGTGCCAGTAGGTATGGGGACAGGGCTTTCGGCTACACCTTC.

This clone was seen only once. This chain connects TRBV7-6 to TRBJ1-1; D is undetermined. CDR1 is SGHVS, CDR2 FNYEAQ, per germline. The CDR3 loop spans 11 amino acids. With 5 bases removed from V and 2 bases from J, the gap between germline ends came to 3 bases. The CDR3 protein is CASSLNTEAFF. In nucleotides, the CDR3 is TGTGCCAGCAGCCTAAACACTGAAGCTTTCTTT.

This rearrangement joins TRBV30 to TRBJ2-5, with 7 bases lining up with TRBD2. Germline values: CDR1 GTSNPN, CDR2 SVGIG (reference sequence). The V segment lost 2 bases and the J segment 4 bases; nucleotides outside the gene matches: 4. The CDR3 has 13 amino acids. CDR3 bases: TGTGCCTGGAGTATAGCGGGCGGAGAGACCCAGTACTTC. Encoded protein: CAWSIAGGETQYF.

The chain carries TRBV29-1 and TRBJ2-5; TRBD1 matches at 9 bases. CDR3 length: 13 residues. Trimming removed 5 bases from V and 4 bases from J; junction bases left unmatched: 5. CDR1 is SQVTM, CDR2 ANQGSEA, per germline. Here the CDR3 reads CSVYGTGPETQYF. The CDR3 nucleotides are TGCAGCGTTTACGGGACAGGGCCAGAGACCCAGTACTTC.

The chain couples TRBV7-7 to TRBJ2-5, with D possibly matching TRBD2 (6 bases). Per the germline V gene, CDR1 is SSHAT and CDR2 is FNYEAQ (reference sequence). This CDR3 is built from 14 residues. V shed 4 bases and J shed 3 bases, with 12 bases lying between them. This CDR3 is CASSSRDFKETQYF. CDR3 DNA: TGTGCCAGCAGCTCCCGGGACTTCAAAGAGACCCAGTACTTC. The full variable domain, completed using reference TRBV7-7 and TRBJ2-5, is GAGVSQSPRYKVTKRGQDVTLRCDPISSHATLYWYQQALGQGPEFLTYFNYEAQPDKSGLPSDRFSAERPEGSISTLTIQRTEQRDSAMYRCASSSRDFKETQYFGPGTRLLVL.

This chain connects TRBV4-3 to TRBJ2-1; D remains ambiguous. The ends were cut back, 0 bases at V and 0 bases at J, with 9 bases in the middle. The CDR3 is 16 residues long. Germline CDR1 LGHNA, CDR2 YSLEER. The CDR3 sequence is CASSQESTNSYNEQFF. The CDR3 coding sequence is TGCGCCAGCAGCCAAGAGTCTACTAACTCCTACAATGAGCAGTTCTTC.